Listed below are T cell receptor beta chains from one sample, sequenced in a study of T cells in Graves' hyperthyroidism and ophthalmopathy. TCRdb processed the multiplex PCR reads anew with MiXCR; each CDR3 protein has one entry. The sample contains nearly 750,000 distinct CDR3 sequences, approximately 36% of which appear only once. The specimen sequenced was blood. The receptors stem from a woman in her forties with Graves' hyperthyroidism. The CDR3 runs from the conserved cysteine through the conserved F or W. The D gene is left open where the match is weak. Clone sizes are given selectively: once, few, many, or a class where the clone is expanded.

D gene	V gene	clone size	J gene	CDR3 protein	CDR3 DNA
.	TRBV2	few	TRBJ2-5	CASSYNGDGEAETQYF	TGTGCCAGCAGTTACAACGGGGACGGAGAGGCGGAGACCCAGTACTTC
TRBD1	TRBV12-3/TRBV12-4	many	TRBJ1-1	CASSRTGLGNTEAFF	TGTGCCAGCAGCCGGACAGGGCTGGGGAACACTGAAGCTTTCTTT
.	TRBV5-1	.	TRBJ2-5	CASSLESAETQYF	TGCGCCAGCAGCTTGGAGTCAGCAGAGACCCAGTACTTC
.	TRBV2	.	TRBJ1-5	CASTLGVGQPQHF	TGTGCCAGCACCCTAGGGGTTGGGCAGCCCCAGCATTTT
TRBD1	TRBV24-1	.	TRBJ2-5	CATSLGQQETQYF	TGTGCCACCAGCTTGGGACAGCAAGAGACCCAGTACTTC
.	TRBV7-9	.	TRBJ2-7	CASSSVRTDPSYEQYF	TGTGCCAGCAGCTCCGTGCGCACAGACCCCTCCTACGAGCAGTACTTC
.	TRBV19	.	TRBJ2-2	CASSIELPPGELFF	TGTGCCAGTAGTATAGAACTACCCCCCGGGGAGCTGTTTTTT
.	TRBV11-2	many	TRBJ1-1	CASSQQGGGSGAEAFF	TGTGCCAGCAGCCAGCAGGGAGGGGGTAGTGGGGCTGAAGCTTTCTTT
TRBD1	TRBV14	many	TRBJ2-7	CASSRRDRGVHEQYF	TGTGCCAGCAGCCGCCGGGACAGGGGGGTCCACGAGCAGTACTTC
.	TRBV12-3/TRBV12-4	.	TRBJ1-6	CASSSGTRNSPLHF	TGTGCCAGCAGCTCCGGGACAAGAAATTCACCCCTCCACTTT
.	TRBV6-2/TRBV6-3	few	TRBJ2-7	CASSYVGGTYEQYF	TGTGCCAGCAGTTACGTCGGCGGTACCTACGAGCAGTACTTC